The 16 T cell receptor beta chains given below trace back to one sample, sequenced in a study of blood T cell repertoires in COVID-19. Some clones are missing from TCRdb's copy, which holds only in-frame ones; the method was immunoSEQ multiplex PCR. This table has around 400,000 clones, about 90% appearing once. Sequenced material: PBMCs or T cells enriched from blood (not recorded which). These receptors were collected from a woman in her thirties who had recovered from COVID-19.

The chain links TRBV14 to TRBJ2-7; D is possibly TRBD2 (6 bases). The germline CDR1 and CDR2 sequences are SGHDN and FVKESK. Deletions cut 5 bases from V and 1 base from J, with 12 bases between. CDR3 length: 14 amino acids. CDR3 loop: CASSVRAGSYEQYF. The CDR3 DNA sequence: TGTGCCAGCAGCGTCCGCGCGGGATCCTACGAGCAGTACTTC.

The rearrangement uses TRBV5-6 and TRBJ1-3; D is possibly TRBD1 (5 bases). V lost 1 base and J lost 0, with 17 bases in between. This CDR3 spans 18 amino acids. Germline assignment: CDR1 SGHDT and CDR2 YYEEEE. In DNA, the CDR3 is TGTGCCAGCAGCTTGCGGTTGGGGGGGTCGAGCTCTGGAAACACCATATATTTT. Amino acid sequence: CASSLRLGGSSSGNTIYF.

The chain employs TRBV5-4 and TRBJ1-2; 7 bases map to TRBD1. Germline CDR1 and CDR2: SGHNT and YYREEE (reference sequence). The CDR3 is 15 amino acids. With V trimmed by 4 bases and J by 5 bases, 11 bases remained unmatched. CDR3 in amino acids: CASSAGTDFYYGYTF. The DNA for the CDR3 is TGTGCCAGCAGCGCCGGGACAGATTTTTATTATGGCTACACCTTC.

This clone turned up a few times. The V and J genes are TRBV13 and TRBJ2-3; 9 positions agree with TRBD1. Germline values: CDR1 PRHDT, CDR2 FYEKMQ (reference sequence). The junction had 5 bases not matched to a gene; V was cut back by 4 bases and J by 3 bases. CDR3 length equals 15 residues. The CDR3 spells CASSYPGTGTDTQYF. The DNA for the CDR3 is TGTGCCAGCAGCTACCCCGGGACAGGGACAGATACGCAGTATTTT. Filled out from reference TRBV13 and TRBJ2-3, the complete variable domain reads AAGVIQSPRHLIKEKRETATLKCYPIPRHDTVYWYQQGPGQDPQFLISFYEKMQSDKGSIPDRFSAQQFSDYHSELNMSSLELGDSALYFCASSYPGTGTDTQYFGPGTRLTVL.

The V call is TRBV6-2 or TRBV6-3, the J call TRBJ2-7, with 9 nucleotides matching TRBD1. The CDR3 runs 17 residues. After removal of 0 bases from V and 3 bases from J, the junction contained 9 bases not matched to a gene. Germline assignment: CDR1 MNHEY and CDR2 SVGEGT. Here the CDR3 reads CASSYSWGRTGDYEQYF. As DNA, the CDR3 is TGTGCCAGCAGTTACTCGTGGGGCCGGACAGGGGACTACGAGCAGTACTTC.

The rearrangement uses TRBV5-5 and TRBJ1-5; the D gene is possibly TRBD1 (5 bases). Germline V gives CDR1 SGHKS, CDR2 YYEKEE (reference sequence). V was cut by 2 bases and J by 3 bases, with 9 bases left in between. CDR3 length: 14 amino acids. This CDR3 reads CASSLDSYNQPQHF. The DNA of the CDR3 is TGTGCCAGCAGCTTAGACAGCTACAATCAGCCCCAGCATTTT.

The V gene is TRBV24-1, the J gene TRBJ1-4, with D unresolved. V lost 11 bases and J lost 0, with 12 bases in between. The CDR3 consists of 14 residues. From germline, CDR1 is KGHDR and CDR2 SFDVKD. The CDR3, as DNA: TGTGCCAGAGTAGTCCGTGCAACTAATGAAAAACTGTTTTTT. Its translation is CARVVRATNEKLFF.

The rearrangement joins TRBV18 to TRBJ1-3; 9 bases line up with TRBD1. Germline CDR1 KGHSH, CDR2 LQKENI. J was trimmed by 3 bases and V by 1 base; bases with no gene match: 7. This CDR3 region has 17 residues. Here the CDR3 reads CASSPRPGTGFGNTIYF. CDR3 nucleotide sequence: TGTGCCAGCTCACCACGCCCCGGGACAGGGTTTGGAAACACCATATATTTT.

The chain links TRBV5-1 to TRBJ1-1; no firm D call. The CDR3 runs 14 residues. The V end lost 6 bases, the J end lost 3 bases, and 15 bases lay between the germline ends. Per the germline V gene, CDR1 is SGHRS and CDR2 is YFSETQ. CDR3 in amino acids: CASTLRGFDTEAFF. The CDR3 DNA sequence: TGCGCCAGCACCCTGAGAGGGTTCGACACTGAAGCTTTCTTT.

The chain is built from TRBV5-5 and TRBJ1-1; 8 nucleotides agree with TRBD1. Per the germline V gene, CDR1 is SGHKS and CDR2 is YYEKEE (reference sequence). This CDR3 has 15 residues. The V gene end was trimmed by 5 bases and the J gene end by 4 bases; junction bases not matched to a gene: 10. The CDR3 loop reads CASSSYRGSGTEAFF. The CDR3 DNA sequence: TGTGCCAGCAGTAGCTACAGGGGGTCGGGCACTGAAGCTTTCTTT. The whole variable domain, filled in from reference TRBV5-5 and TRBJ1-1, reads DAGVTQSPTHLIKTRGQQVTLRCSPISGHKSVSWYQQVLGQGPQFIFQYYEKEERGRGNFPDRFSARQFPNYSSELNVNALLLGDSALYLCASSSYRGSGTEAFFGQGTRLTVV.

This clone showed up just a few times. The rearrangement uses TRBV6-1 and TRBJ1-6; no clear D gene. Trimming shortened V by 0 bases and J by 0 bases, and 6 bases separated the two germline ends. Germline V gene data show CDR1 as MNHNS and CDR2 as SASEGT. The length of the CDR3 is 16 residues. CDR3 in amino acids: CASSEAPGSYNSPLHF. The CDR3 region has the DNA TGTGCCAGCAGTGAAGCTCCCGGCTCCTATAATTCACCCCTCCACTTT.

The chain uses TRBV28 and TRBJ2-1; 12 nucleotides align to TRBD2. CDR1 and CDR2 (germline): MDHEN, SYDVKM. The CDR3 runs to 17 residues. With V trimmed by 5 bases and J by 9 bases, 14 bases remained unmatched. Here the CDR3 DNA reads TGTGCCAGCAGTCGGATTCTAGCGGGAGGGCCGCTAGTTGAGCAGTTCTTC. Its translation: CASSRILAGGPLVEQFF.

This clone was counted once. The chain has TRBV28 and TRBJ2-7, with TRBD2 matching over 8 bases. Losses at the gene ends were 3 bases for V and 7 bases for J; bases not matched to a gene: 8. Germline CDR1 reads MDHEN; CDR2 reads SYDVKM. There are 14 residues in the CDR3. The chain's CDR3 is CASSFPPSGHEQYF. For the CDR3, the DNA is TGTGCCAGCAGTTTTCCCCCTAGCGGGCATGAGCAGTACTTC. Combining the CDR3 with reference TRBV28 and TRBJ2-7 gives the whole variable domain DVKVTQSSRYLVKRTGEKVFLECVQDMDHENMFWYRQDPGLGLRLIYFSYDVKMKEKGDIPEGYSVSREKKERFSLILESASTNQTSMYLCASSFPPSGHEQYFGPGTRLTVT.

This sequence joins TRBV4-3 and TRBJ1-6; D not certain. The CDR3 covers 16 residues. Per germline, CDR1 LGHNA and CDR2 YSLEER. Trimming stripped 0 bases from V and 7 bases from J, with 13 bases between. The CDR3, as DNA: TGCGCCAGCAGCCAAGACACTCAGGCCATAAATTCACCCCTCCACTTT. Translated: CASSQDTQAINSPLHF.

The chain carries TRBV28 and TRBJ2-3; 11 bases map to TRBD2. Germline CDR1 MDHEN, CDR2 SYDVKM. Trimming at V came to 4 bases and at J to 4 bases, leaving 7 bases not matched to a gene. The CDR3 extends over 16 amino acids. The CDR3 coding sequence is TGTGCCAGCAGTTCCTTACTAGCGGGAGTAGCAGATACGCAGTATTTT. It yields the protein CASSSLLAGVADTQYF.

The chain links TRBV6-5 to TRBJ1-1; TRBD1 matches 7 bases. Unmatched junction bases numbered 3, after V lost 6 bases and J lost 8 bases. The CDR3 has 11 residues. Looked up from germline, CDR1 is MNHEY and CDR2 is SVGAGI. CDR3: CASSTGEEAFF. CDR3 sequence (DNA): TGTGCCAGCAGCACAGGGGAAGAAGCTTTCTTT.